These T cell receptor beta chains were read from a single sample in a study of cytomegalovirus exposure and HLA in healthy donors. Method: immunoSEQ multiplex PCR; TCRdb's copy keeps in-frame clones and lacks some. This table has roughly 120,000 clones, roughly four fifths appearing once. The sample was PBMCs. Receptors were obtained from a man aged 50 to 60 in good health and CMV-seronegative. CDR3s include the opening cysteine and the closing phenylalanine or tryptophan. A D gene is named only where the DNA matches it firmly. Expanded clones get a size class; other rows say once, few or many, or leave the size out.

v_gene	j_gene	abundance	d_gene	CDR3nt	CDR3aa
TRBV4-2	TRBJ2-1	few	NA	TGTGCCAGCAGCCAAGTTATTTGTCGACGAAACCAGGAGTCGGGGTTGTACAATGAGCAGTTCTTC	CASSQVICRRNQESGLYNEQFF
TRBV6-1	TRBJ2-5	NA	TRBD1	TGTGCCAGCAGCATAGACAGGGGGCCGGAGACCCAGTACTTC	CASSIDRGPETQYF
TRBV29-1	TRBJ2-1	NA	NA	TGCAGCGTCCGGCAGGAATCCTACAATGAGCAGTTCTTC	CSVRQESYNEQFF
TRBV7-9	TRBJ2-1	NA	NA	TGTGCCAGCAGCTTGGAGGGTATTGAGCAGTTCTTC	CASSLEGIEQFF
TRBV4-1	TRBJ2-2	once	TRBD2	TGCGCCAGCAGCCACCCCATTGCAACTAGCGGGGGTAAGGAGCTGTTTTTT	CASSHPIATSGGKELFF
TRBV6-1	TRBJ2-1	NA	NA	TGTGCCAGCAGTGCCGGGTTTGAGCAGTTCTTC	CASSAGFEQFF
TRBV5-4	TRBJ1-2	NA	NA	TGTGCCAGCAGTTGGGGGGGGGAAGATGGCTACACCTTC	CASSWGGEDGYTF
TRBV28	TRBJ2-3	NA	TRBD1	TGTGCCAGCAGTCCCAGGGGGCGCGGCACAGATACGCAGTATTTT	CASSPRGRGTDTQYF
TRBV5-3	TRBJ1-2	NA	NA	TGTGCCAGACCCCATTGCGCGGTCCTCCTGTATGGCTACACCTTC	CARPHCAVLLYGYTF
TRBV19	TRBJ2-1	NA	NA	TGTGCCAGTAGTACCCAGGCCTCGGACAATGAGCAGTTCTTC	CASSTQASDNEQFF
TRBV7-2	TRBJ2-5	few	TRBD2	TGTGCCAGCAGCTTAAGTCCGGGACTAGAAGAGACCCAGTACTTC	CASSLSPGLEETQYF
TRBV5-1	TRBJ1-6	NA	TRBD1	TGCGCCAGCAGCCGCGGACAGGGCACGTTCTATAATTCACCCCTCCACTTT	CASSRGQGTFYNSPLHF
TRBV4-3	TRBJ2-6	NA	NA	TGCGCCAGCAGCCAAGAAGGCGGCTACTCTGGGGCCAACGTCCTGACTTTC	CASSQEGGYSGANVLTF
TRBV2	TRBJ1-3	NA	NA	TGTGCCAGCAGTGGCCACAGCCTACGGTCTACTGGAAACACCATATATTTT	CASSGHSLRSTGNTIYF
TRBV4-3	TRBJ1-5	once	NA	TGCGCCAGCAGCCAAGACGAACAGAGCAATCAGCCCCAGCATTTT	CASSQDEQSNQPQHF
TRBV29-1	TRBJ2-4	NA	TRBD1	TGCAGCGGACTACAGGGGACCAAAAACATTCAGTACTTC	CSGLQGTKNIQYF
TRBV13	TRBJ1-3	few	NA	TGTGCCAGCAGCTTTCTCGAGGAAGCGGGAAACACCATATATTTT	CASSFLEEAGNTIYF
TRBV25-1	TRBJ1-4	NA	NA	TGTGCCAGCAGGGCCCCGGTCTCCTTCCGGGCAACTAATGAAAAACTGTTTTTT	CASRAPVSFRATNEKLFF
TRBV7-9	TRBJ2-3	NA	NA	TGTGCCAGCAGCCGTATGGACAGTTCAGATACGCAGTATTTT	CASSRMDSSDTQYF
TRBV7-9	TRBJ2-3	few	TRBD2	TGTGCCAGCAGAGGACTAGCCACAGATACGCAGTATTTT	CASRGLATDTQYF
TRBV5-1	TRBJ2-1	once	TRBD1	TGCGCCAGCAGCTTGGGTGACAGGGCCAATGAGCAGTTCTTC	CASSLGDRANEQFF
TRBV5-4	TRBJ2-7	NA	TRBD1	TGTGCCAGCACCAACCCGACAGGGGGCGTTTACGAGCAGTACTTC	CASTNPTGGVYEQYF
TRBV27	TRBJ1-2	few	TRBD1	TGTGCCAGCAGCCCCAGACAGGGACACTATGGCTACACCTTC	CASSPRQGHYGYTF
TRBV5-5	TRBJ1-1	NA	NA	TGTGCCAGCACTCTCCTGGGGGGTCGAACTGAAGCTTTCTTT	CASTLLGGRTEAFF
TRBV5-1	TRBJ2-3	NA	NA	TGCGCCAGCAGCTTGATGGTGGGCCCGGGGAGCACAGATACGCAGTATTTT	CASSLMVGPGSTDTQYF
TRBV4-3	TRBJ2-1	NA	TRBD2	TGCGCCAGCAGACCTAATAGCGGGGGGGCGGGTGAGCAGTTCTTC	CASRPNSGGAGEQFF
TRBV6-1	TRBJ2-6	once	NA	TGTGCCAGCAGTGTGGGAACTGACAGCTACTCTGGGGCCAACGTCCTGACTTTC	CASSVGTDSYSGANVLTF
TRBV7-2	TRBJ2-1	NA	NA	TGTGCCAGCAGGTACGAGCGGGTTCCTTACAATGAGCAGTTCTTC	CASRYERVPYNEQFF
TRBV25-1	TRBJ2-3	NA	NA	TGTGCCAGCCTCGGGGCAGGGGGCACAGATACGCAGTATTTT	CASLGAGGTDTQYF
TRBV5-1	TRBJ1-2	once	TRBD1	TGCGCCAGCAGCTTGAGGGGACAGGAGGTCTATGGCTACACCTTC	CASSLRGQEVYGYTF